This T cell receptor (beta chain) came from a study of blood T cell repertoires in COVID-19. About the study: Sources were T cells, B-cell-depleted T cells, or PBMCs; the material itself was cDNA or gDNA.

Exposed study participants had met a COVID-19 case within 2 weeks before entry. Sequencing was performed with immunoSEQ multiplex PCR; in TCRdb, only in-frame clones are kept and a portion is missing. Of 140,000 to 150,000 clones detected, less than 90% appear once; the ten largest clones hold 5.8%. The sequenced sample was PBMCs or T cells enriched from blood (not recorded which). The receptor's source is a woman aged 45-59 years who had been exposed to COVID-19.

The CDR3 is CASRLGVEQFF. CDR3 bases: TGTGCCAGCAGGCTCGGGGTCGAGCAGTTCTTC. This chain links TRBV12-3 or TRBV12-4 with TRBJ2-1, with TRBD2 as a possible D gene (5 bases). V lost 6 bases to trimming and J lost 10 bases, with 10 bases between them. The CDR3 sequence is 11 residues long.